This TCR beta chain comes out of a study of cytomegalovirus exposure and HLA in healthy donors. Study-wide context: Caucasian-associated ancestry cluster membership applied to about four fifths of around 400 genotyped donors. Points from the study as a whole: Versus the roughly 690-donor mean, an Asian-associated ancestry cluster reportedly showed fewer N-insertions in a later analysis. About 87% or about 30% of the time was how often most TCR beta V segments were productive, according to an earlier analysis.

The primer mix had 60 Vbeta and 13 Jbeta primers. Only in-frame clones appear in the TCRdb table, and some are missing; sequencing was by immunoSEQ multiplex PCR. The table records approximately 89,000 clones, 60% to 80% of them present only once. A word on this clone: Its antigen remains unknown.

V lost 6 bases and J lost 0, with 12 bases in between. Germline V gives CDR1 SGHDN, CDR2 FVKESK. The CDR3 contains 16 residues. The sample taken for sequencing was PBMCs. This TCR came from a female donor in good health and CMV-seronegative. V is TRBV14 and J is TRBJ2-6, with D possibly matching TRBD1 (6 bases). CDR3 nucleotides: TGTGCCAGCAGACCAGGGGCTGGCTCTGGGGCCAACGTCCTGACTTTC. Amino acid sequence: CASRPGAGSGANVLTF.